The 10 T cell receptor beta chains below all came from one sample that was sequenced in a study of blood T cell repertoires in COVID-19 (dated by TCRdb to the early 2020s). The protocol used for the library was the immunoSEQ multiplex PCR assay. TCRdb stores this immuneACCESS table with in-frame sequences only. Part of the clones is absent; in the studies checked, under half of the shortfall reflects unresolved V genes, and no reason is known for the rest. In all, the sample holds hundreds of thousands of clones, and approximately 82% of those were seen once. Around 1.8% of the sample is taken by the ten largest. Sequenced: peripheral blood. Source of these receptors: a woman aged 80 or over with acute or convalescent COVID-19.

The chain joins TRBV7-9 to TRBJ2-5; 10 bases fit TRBD2. With V trimmed by 1 base and J by 5 bases, 4 bases remained unmatched. Germline CDR1 reads SEHNR; CDR2 reads FQNEAQ (reference sequence). The length of the CDR3 is 15 residues. This chain's CDR3 is CASSLEGLATETQYF. The CDR3 region has the DNA TGTGCCAGCAGCTTAGAGGGACTAGCGACTGAGACCCAGTACTTC.

This chain joins TRBV6-5 and TRBJ1-1; a possible D gene is TRBD1 (6 bases). Trimming left V 7 bases short and J 5 bases short, with 17 bases between. Per the germline V gene, CDR1 is MNHEY and CDR2 is SVGAGI. The CDR3 extends over 14 amino acids. The CDR3 sequence is CASKRGIVVTEAFF. The CDR3 region has the DNA TGTGCCAGCAAAAGGGGGATTGTGGTTACTGAAGCTTTCTTT.

The chain employs TRBV3-1 (or the pseudogene TRBV3-2) and TRBJ2-7, with D unclear. The CDR3 loop spans 12 amino acids. V was cut by 2 bases and J by 4 bases, with 6 bases left in between. Germline V gene data show CDR1 as LGHDT and CDR2 as YNNKEL (reference sequence). In DNA form, the CDR3 reads TGTGCCAGCAGCCAATCAGGATACGAGCAGTACTTC. It is translated as CASSQSGYEQYF.

CDR3 sequence (DNA): TGCGCCAGCAGCCAGCAGATTAGCGGGGGCCAGACCCAGTACTTC. Encoded protein: CASSQQISGGQTQYF. The chain employs TRBV5-1 and TRBJ2-5; 9 nucleotides align to TRBD2. V was clipped by 4 bases and J by 6 bases; unmatched bases: 10. The CDR3 has 15 residues. CDR1 is SGHRS and CDR2 is YFSETQ in the germline V gene.

The chain uses TRBV4-2 and TRBJ1-2; tentative D call: TRBD1 (5 bases). Trimming left V 3 bases short and J 4 bases short, with 18 bases between. Germline V gene data show CDR1 as LGHNA and CDR2 as YNFKEQ. This CDR3 is built from 16 residues. CDR3 sequence: CASSHQVGGDSYGYTF. In DNA, the CDR3 is TGTGCCAGCAGCCACCAAGTGGGGGGTGACAGCTATGGCTACACCTTC.

This chain joins TRBV6-5 and TRBJ1-2, with 8 bases lining up with TRBD1. The CDR3 has 15 amino acids. V lost 10 bases to trimming and J lost 4 bases; unmatched junction nucleotides: 14. From germline, CDR1 is MNHEY and CDR2 SVGAGI. CDR3 amino acids: CATSDRAHGGYGYTF. DNA for the CDR3: TGTGCCACCTCGGACAGGGCCCATGGAGGCTATGGCTACACCTTC.

The sample holds one count of this clone. The gene calls are TRBV7-9 and TRBJ1-2; 9 bases are a match to TRBD1. V shed 3 bases, J shed 7 bases, and the junction held 6 bases outside the gene matches. Germline CDR1 SEHNR, CDR2 FQNEAQ (reference sequence). This CDR3 has 14 amino acids. The CDR3 DNA reads TGTGCCAGCAGCTTCACAGGGGGCACTCCTGGCTACACCTTC. The encoded protein is CASSFTGGTPGYTF.

The chain carries TRBV9 and TRBJ2-5; a weak D match, TRBD1 (7 bases). The V gene's germline CDR1 is SGDLS and CDR2 YYNGEE. V was shortened by 0 bases and J by 4 bases, with 13 bases between the two germline ends. The CDR3 has 15 residues. CDR3 region: CASSVGGGGAETQYF. The CDR3 nucleotides are TGTGCCAGCAGCGTAGGAGGAGGGGGCGCAGAGACCCAGTACTTC.

V is TRBV7-9 and J is TRBJ1-1; 9 nucleotides line up with TRBD1. CDR3 length: 16 amino acids. CDR1 SEHNR and CDR2 FQNEAQ come from the germline V gene (reference sequence). V lost 1 base to trimming and J lost 10 bases; unmatched junction nucleotides: 13. CDR3 nucleotide sequence: TGTGCCAGCAGCTTAGTAGGGGACAGGGTTGGGACGGGAGCTTTCTTT. Its protein is CASSLVGDRVGTGAFF.

This clone showed up many times. The CDR3 protein is CASSLVQGLSTEAFF. DNA of the CDR3: TGTGCCAGCAGCTTAGTTCAGGGGTTAAGCACTGAAGCTTTCTTT. The rearrangement uses TRBV7-2 and TRBJ1-1; tentatively, D is TRBD1 (6 bases). Trimming removed 1 base at V and 4 bases at J, with 13 bases between. The CDR3 loop spans 15 amino acids. Germline values: CDR1 SGHTA, CDR2 FQGNSA.